Following are 10 T cell receptor beta chains from one sample sequenced in a study of T cell responses to AZD1222 COVID-19 vaccine. Sequencing used immunoSEQ multiplex PCR; TCRdb keeps in-frame clones, though not all of them. The table lists 92,000 or so clones, roughly 88% of them singletons, with approximately 24% in the top ten. Sequenced material: peripheral blood, taken on day 0 of AZD1222 vaccination. Receptor source: an adult in good health.

The DNA for the CDR3 is TGTGCCAGTAGTCTCGACAGGGGGAGAGGAACCCAGTACTTC. Its protein product is CASSLDRGRGTQYF. J is TRBJ2-5 and V is TRBV19; TRBD1 matches 9 bases. The CDR3 length is 14 residues. With V trimmed by 5 bases and J by 8 bases, 9 bases remained unmatched. Germline CDR1 and CDR2: LNHDA and SQIVND (reference sequence).

The rearrangement joins TRBV7-8 to TRBJ2-4; 10 bases align to TRBD2. The CDR3 covers 15 residues. From germline, CDR1 is SGHVS and CDR2 FQNEAQ. V lost 5 bases to trimming and J lost 0 bases; unmatched junction nucleotides: 1. As DNA, the CDR3 is TGTGCCAGCAGCGGACTAGCGGTAGCCAAAAACATTCAGTACTTC. Residues: CASSGLAVAKNIQYF. Complete variable domain (other parts from reference TRBV7-8 and TRBJ2-4): GAGVSQSPRYKVAKRGQDVALRCDPISGHVSLFWYQQALGQGPEFLTYFQNEAQLDKSGLPSDRFFAERPEGSVSTLKIQRTQQEDSAVYLCASSGLAVAKNIQYFGAGTRLSVL.

Notes on this clone: The junction departs from the called germline gene at one end, perhaps through a read error. The V call is TRBV6-1, the J call TRBJ1-5; the D gene is possibly TRBD1 (5 bases). The CDR3 length is 14 residues. Germline assignment: CDR1 MNHNS and CDR2 SASEGT. The CDR3 DNA sequence: TGTGCCGGCAGTGAACCCCGGGGCGGGCAGCCCCAGCATTTT. Its translation is CAGSEPRGGQPQHF.

The J gene is TRBJ2-7, the V gene TRBV15, with 10 nucleotides matching TRBD1. V lost 1 base and J lost 0; bases outside the gene matches: 3. Germline lookup yields CDR1 LNHNV and CDR2 YYDKDF (reference sequence). The CDR3 covers 16 residues. The CDR3 nucleotides are TGTGCCACCAGCAGAGTTAGGACAGGGGGCTCCTACGAGCAGTACTTC. Residues: CATSRVRTGGSYEQYF.

The chain carries TRBV19 and TRBJ2-5, with D unresolved. Per germline, CDR1 LNHDA and CDR2 SQIVND (reference sequence). The CDR3 length is 16 residues. V gave up 3 bases and J gave up 1 base, with 15 bases separating them. The CDR3 protein is CASSIGFDIAQETQYF. CDR3 in DNA: TGTGCCAGTAGTATCGGGTTTGACATCGCCCAAGAGACCCAGTACTTC. The entire variable domain, with the rest obtained from reference TRBV19 and TRBJ2-5, is as follows: DGGITQSPKYLFRKEGQNVTLSCEQNLNHDAMYWYRQDPGQGLRLIYYSQIVNDFQKGDIAEGYSVSREKKESFPLTVTSAQKNPTAFYLCASSIGFDIAQETQYFGPGTRLLVL.

The chain uses TRBV9 and TRBJ2-1; D may be TRBD1 (5 bases). From germline, CDR1 is SGDLS and CDR2 YYNGEE. V was cut by 0 bases and J by 0 bases, with 7 bases left in between. The CDR3 covers 15 residues. CDR3 DNA sequence: TGTGCCAGCAGCGTAGTAACAGGCTCCTACAATGAGCAGTTCTTC. This codes for CASSVVTGSYNEQFF.

This chain connects TRBV6-2 or TRBV6-3 to TRBJ1-1, with 7 nucleotides matching TRBD1. The germline gives CDR1 MNHEY, CDR2 SVGEGT. The J segment lost 1 base and the V segment lost 5 bases, leaving 4 bases of the junction unmatched. This CDR3 is built from 14 residues. The CDR3 spells CASSPRGWNTEAFF. The CDR3 nucleotides read TGTGCCAGCAGTCCCAGGGGGTGGAACACTGAAGCTTTCTTT.

The genes are TRBV7-2 and TRBJ1-2; D gene ambiguous. V lost 3 bases to trimming and J lost 8 bases, with 13 bases between them. Germline V lookup: CDR1 SGHTA, CDR2 FQGNSA. The CDR3 spans 13 residues. CDR3 DNA sequence: TGTGCCAGCAGCTTTGGCCGGGGAAAAGGCTACACCTTC. Translating gives CASSFGRGKGYTF.

This chain joins TRBV28 and TRBJ1-5; 9 nucleotides match TRBD1. The CDR3 loop spans 18 amino acids. J was trimmed by 3 bases and V by 0 bases; bases with no gene match: 9. The germline V gene encodes CDR1 MDHEN and CDR2 SYDVKM. The chain's CDR3 is CASSLWELGTGYNQPQHF. CDR3 coding DNA: TGTGCCAGCAGTTTATGGGAGCTCGGGACAGGGTACAATCAGCCCCAGCATTTT.

The chain has TRBV6-2 or TRBV6-3 and TRBJ2-3; D possibly corresponds to TRBD2 (6 bases). Germline lookup yields CDR1 MNHEY and CDR2 SVGEGT. Trimming took off 0 bases at V and 3 bases at J, with 13 bases between the two ends. This CDR3 region has 16 residues. CDR3 sequence (DNA): TGTGCCAGCAGTTACTCAGGCCGGGAGCCAACAGATACGCAGTATTTT. It is translated as CASSYSGREPTDTQYF.